This T cell receptor beta chain was recovered during a study of T cells in Graves' hyperthyroidism and ophthalmopathy. The CDR3 is 15 amino acids. With 3 bases clipped from V and 6 bases from J, the junction kept 6 bases outside the gene matches. Germline loops: CDR1 SGHTA, CDR2 FQGNSA. This clonotype came up a few times. Regions amplified from RNA transcripts were the TCR beta CDR3 regions. The HTBI primer set drove a first-round RT-PCR of the TCR CDR3. A single record per CDR3 protein comes from TCRdb applying MiXCR to the multiplex PCR reads. Seen here are about 660,000 distinct CDR3 sequences, about 45% observed once, and the top ten hold less than 9%.

The sequencing sample was made of peripheral blood or thyroid tissue (not recorded which). The sequence derives from an adult man with Graves' disease, either hyperthyroidism or ophthalmopathy (not recorded which). This rearrangement joins TRBV7-2 to TRBJ2-5; 11 nucleotides align to TRBD2. The CDR3, as DNA: TGTGCCAGCAGCTTGAGGGCTAGCGGGAGGCAGACCCAGTACTTC. Amino acids: CASSLRASGRQTQYF.